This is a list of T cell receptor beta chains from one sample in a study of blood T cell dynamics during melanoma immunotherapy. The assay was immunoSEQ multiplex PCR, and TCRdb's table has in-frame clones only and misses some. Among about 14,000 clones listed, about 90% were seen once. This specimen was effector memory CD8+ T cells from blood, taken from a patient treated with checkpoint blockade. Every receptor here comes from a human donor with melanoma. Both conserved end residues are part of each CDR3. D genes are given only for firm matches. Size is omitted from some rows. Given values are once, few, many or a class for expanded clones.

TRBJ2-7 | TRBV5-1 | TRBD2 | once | CASSPSAGDYEQYF | TGCGCCAGCAGCCCCTCAGCGGGAGACTACGAGCAGTACTTC
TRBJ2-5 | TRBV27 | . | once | CASSPSVGTDFQETQYF | TGTGCCAGCAGTCCCTCGGTCGGGACTGACTTTCAAGAGACCCAGTACTTC
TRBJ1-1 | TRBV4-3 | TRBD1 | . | CASSQEPTGEAEAFF | TGCGCCAGCAGCCAAGAACCGACAGGGGAGGCTGAAGCTTTCTTT
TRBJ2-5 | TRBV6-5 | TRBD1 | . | CASSPGQGAREQYF | TGTGCCAGCAGCCCGGGACAGGGGGCCAGGGAGCAGTACTTC
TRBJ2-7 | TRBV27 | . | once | CASSFRSTYEQYF | TGTGCCAGCAGTTTCCGGTCCACTTACGAGCAGTACTTC
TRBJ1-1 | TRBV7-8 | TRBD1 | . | CASSPTGTGTWTTEAFF | TGTGCCAGCAGCCCAACCGGGACAGGGACATGGACCACTGAAGCTTTCTTT
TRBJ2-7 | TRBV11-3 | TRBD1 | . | CASSPDRGNYEQYF | TGTGCCAGCAGCCCGGACAGGGGGAATTACGAGCAGTACTTC
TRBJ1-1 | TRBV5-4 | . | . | CASSLDNTEAFF | TGTGCCAGCAGCTTGGATAACACTGAAGCTTTCTTT
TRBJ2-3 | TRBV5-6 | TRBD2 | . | CASSPWTSGRIADTQYF | TGTGCCAGCAGCCCTTGGACTAGCGGGAGGATCGCAGATACGCAGTATTTT
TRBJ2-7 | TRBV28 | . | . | CASSTWGEQYF | TGTGCCAGCAGTACCTGGGGAGAGCAGTACTTC
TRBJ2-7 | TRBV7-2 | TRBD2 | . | CASSSPSGSSYEQYF | TGTGCCAGCAGCTCCCCTAGCGGGAGTTCCTACGAGCAGTACTTC
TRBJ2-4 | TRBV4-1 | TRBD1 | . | CASSLQGQGDIQYF | TGCGCCAGCAGCCTCCAGGGACAGGGAGACATTCAGTACTTC
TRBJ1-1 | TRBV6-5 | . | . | CASSGRTEAFF | TGTGCCAGCTCCGGGAGGACTGAAGCTTTCTTT
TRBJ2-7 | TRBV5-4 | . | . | CASSLDRSYEQYF | TGTGCCAGCAGCTTGGACCGATCCTACGAGCAGTACTTC
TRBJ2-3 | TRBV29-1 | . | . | CSVWGGRQGSTDTQYF | TGCAGCGTCTGGGGGGGGCGACAGGGTAGCACAGATACGCAGTATTTT
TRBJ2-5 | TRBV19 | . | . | CASSTSDRPQETQYF | TGTGCCAGTAGTACCTCGGACAGACCCCAAGAGACCCAGTACTTC
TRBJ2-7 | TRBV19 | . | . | CASSIGDNSYEQYF | TGTGCCAGTAGTATCGGGGACAACTCCTACGAGCAGTACTTC
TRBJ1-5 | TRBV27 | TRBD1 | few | CASSLTGDQPQHF | TGTGCCAGCAGTCTCACAGGGGATCAGCCCCAGCATTTT
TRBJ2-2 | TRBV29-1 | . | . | CSVDNPGPNSGELFF | TGCAGCGTGGACAACCCGGGACCCAACTCCGGGGAGCTGTTTTTT
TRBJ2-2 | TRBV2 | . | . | CASSDRTANTGELFF | TGTGCCAGCAGTGACCGGACAGCGAACACCGGGGAGCTGTTTTTT
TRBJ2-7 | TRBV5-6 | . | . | CASSKTEAAHEQYF | TGTGCCAGCAGCAAGACGGAAGCGGCCCACGAGCAGTACTTC
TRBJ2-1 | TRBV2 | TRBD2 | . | CASSGNSGRFLRSYNEQFF | TGTGCCAGCAGTGGCAATAGCGGGAGGTTCCTCCGCTCCTACAATGAGCAGTTCTTC
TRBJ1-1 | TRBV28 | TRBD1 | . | CASSPNRGLNTEAFF | TGTGCCAGCAGTCCGAACAGGGGGCTGAACACTGAAGCTTTCTTT
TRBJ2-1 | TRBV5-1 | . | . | CASRNAGGDNEQFF | TGCGCCAGCAGAAACGCCGGGGGCGACAATGAGCAGTTCTTC
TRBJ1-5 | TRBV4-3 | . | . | CASSQEFSQPQHF | TGCGCCAGCAGCCAAGAGTTTTCTCAGCCCCAGCATTTT
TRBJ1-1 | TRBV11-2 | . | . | CASSLGGNTEAFF | TGTGCCAGCAGCTTAGGGGGGAACACTGAAGCTTTCTTT
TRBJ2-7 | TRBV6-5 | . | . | CASTGYEQYF | TGTGCCAGCACCGGCTACGAGCAGTACTTC
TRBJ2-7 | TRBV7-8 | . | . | CASSPTPGGAYEQYF | TGTGCCAGCAGCCCTACTCCGGGCGGGGCCTACGAGCAGTACTTC
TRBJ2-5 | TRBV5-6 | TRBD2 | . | CASSSLGRDYEETQYF | TGTGCCAGCAGCTCCCTCGGCCGGGACTACGAAGAGACCCAGTACTTC
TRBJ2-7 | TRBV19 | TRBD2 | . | CASTAGRGGFYEQYF | TGTGCCAGTACAGCGGGGCGAGGAGGGTTCTACGAGCAGTACTTC
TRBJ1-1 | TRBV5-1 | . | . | CASSLSWNLNTEAFF | TGCGCCAGCAGCTTGTCCTGGAACCTGAACACTGAAGCTTTCTTT
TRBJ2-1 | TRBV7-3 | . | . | CASSSLQGSEQFF | TGTGCCAGCAGCTCCCTACAGGGAAGTGAGCAGTTCTTC
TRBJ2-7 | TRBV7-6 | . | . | CASSLAPHEQYF | TGTGCCAGCAGCTTAGCCCCCCACGAGCAGTACTTC
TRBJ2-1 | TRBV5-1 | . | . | CASSFGGDEQFF | TGCGCCAGCAGCTTTGGGGGAGATGAGCAGTTCTTC
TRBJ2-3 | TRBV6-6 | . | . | CASSPVILDTQYF | TGTGCCAGCAGTCCCGTGATTTTAGATACGCAGTATTTT
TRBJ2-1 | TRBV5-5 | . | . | CASSLGPSSYNEQFF | TGTGCCAGCAGCTTGGGACCCAGCTCCTACAATGAGCAGTTCTTC
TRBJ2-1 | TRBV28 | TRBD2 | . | CASSPQREVDNEQFF | TGTGCCAGCAGTCCACAGCGGGAGGTCGACAATGAGCAGTTCTTC
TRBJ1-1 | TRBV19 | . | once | CASAFMNTEAFF | TGTGCCAGTGCGTTTATGAACACTGAAGCTTTCTTT
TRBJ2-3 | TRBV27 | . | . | CASSLGRTASTDTQYF | TGTGCCAGCAGTTTAGGGCGGACAGCCAGCACAGATACGCAGTATTTT
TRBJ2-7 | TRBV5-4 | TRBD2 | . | CASSPLEASGANEQYF | TGTGCCAGCAGCCCGCTCGAGGCTAGCGGGGCGAACGAGCAGTACTTC
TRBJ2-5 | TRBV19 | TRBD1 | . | CASSRGQGEKTQYF | TGTGCCAGTAGTCGGGGACAGGGAGAAAAGACCCAGTACTTC
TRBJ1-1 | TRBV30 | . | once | CAWSVRVPEAFF | TGTGCCTGGAGTGTACGGGTGCCAGAAGCTTTCTTT
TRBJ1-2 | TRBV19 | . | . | CASSIEIGFVYGYTF | TGTGCCAGTAGTATTGAAATAGGGTTTGTCTATGGCTACACCTTC
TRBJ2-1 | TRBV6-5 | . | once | CASRPSGAYNEQFF | TGTGCCAGCAGACCGTCAGGGGCCTACAATGAGCAGTTCTTC
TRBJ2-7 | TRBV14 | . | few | CASSQSIDSYEQYF | TGTGCCAGCAGCCAAAGTATAGACTCCTACGAGCAGTACTTC
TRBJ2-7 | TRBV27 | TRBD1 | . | CASSFQGADEQYF | TGTGCCAGCAGTTTTCAGGGGGCGGACGAGCAGTACTTC
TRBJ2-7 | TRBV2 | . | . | CAIRSRSSYEQYF | TGTGCCATAAGGTCTCGGAGCTCCTACGAGCAGTACTTC
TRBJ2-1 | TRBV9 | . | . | CASSVVRGGSYNEQFF | TGTGCCAGCAGCGTAGTTAGAGGGGGCTCCTACAATGAGCAGTTCTTC
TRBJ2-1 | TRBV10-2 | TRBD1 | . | CASSELGQGSYNEQFF | TGCGCCAGCAGTGAGTTGGGACAGGGCTCCTACAATGAGCAGTTCTTC
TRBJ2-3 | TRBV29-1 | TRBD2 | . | CSVEGTSGGPTDTQYF | TGCAGCGTTGAAGGGACTAGCGGGGGGCCCACAGATACGCAGTATTTT
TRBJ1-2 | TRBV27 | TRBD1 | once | CASSFGQAYGYTF | TGTGCCAGCAGTTTCGGACAGGCATATGGCTACACCTTC
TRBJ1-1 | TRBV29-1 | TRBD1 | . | CSVEGTTGARMNTEAFF | TGCAGCGTTGAAGGAACGACAGGGGCTAGGATGAACACTGAAGCTTTCTTT
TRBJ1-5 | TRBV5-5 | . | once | CASSGRTSNQPQHF | TGTGCCAGCAGCGGCCGGACTAGCAATCAGCCCCAGCATTTT
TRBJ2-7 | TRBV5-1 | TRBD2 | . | CASSSTSGGYEQYF | TGCGCCAGCAGCTCCACTAGCGGGGGTTACGAGCAGTACTTC
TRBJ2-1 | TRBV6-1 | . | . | CASVSMGSYNEQFF | TGTGCCAGCGTTAGCATGGGCTCCTACAATGAGCAGTTCTTC